The clone carrying this T cell receptor (beta chain) has at least ten counts. The authors ran a second PCR of roughly 7 to 11 cycles using a sample-barcoded 5' primer and a J-beta primer mix. A template-switch adaptor containing 12 random nucleotides labeled each cDNA molecule. Each CDR3 protein is one row after TCRdb ran MiXCR on the 5' RACE reads. Here the sample spans about a million distinct CDR3 sequences, around two fifths being singletons. V was trimmed by 4 bases and J by 4 bases, leaving 13 bases between them. The CDR3 contains 14 residues. Germline CDR1 reads LGHDT; CDR2 reads YNNKEL (reference sequence). This sample was included in a study of blood T cells in healthy people across ages.

Sample: blood. The chain couples TRBV3-1 to TRBJ1-1, with TRBD1 as a possible D gene (6 bases). This receptor was obtained from a young man in good health. The CDR3 DNA reads as TGTGCCAGCAGCCGGAACAGGGAGGGCACTGAAGCTTTCTTT. Translated, it gives CASSRNREGTEAFF.